The clone carrying this TCR beta chain was counted a few times. Its antigen is unidentified. V trimming: 8 bases; J trimming: 4 bases; junction bases outside the gene matches: 12. CDR1 is SGHVS, CDR2 FNYEAQ, per germline. The CDR3 runs 15 residues. TCRdb re-called the reads with MiXCR, one entry per CDR3 protein. Of more than 50,000 distinct CDR3 sequences listed, 25% to 40% are singletons. The entry originates in a study of T cell repertoires in cytomegalovirus infection. Overall study: TCR beta signatures that were public indicated CMV infection and matching HLA type.

Study-level points and caveats: In two of eight donors, the top clonotype was HLA-C-restricted CMV-specific.

Sequencing input: PBMCs, sequenced either directly or after in vitro stimulation (not recorded which). The TCR originated in a human donor in good health (CMV status not recorded). Some clones in this sample may be carry-over from other donors' samples. The rearrangement uses TRBV7-6 and TRBJ2-3; 7 bases are a match to TRBD2. Written as DNA, the CDR3 is TGTGCCAGCGCCAAGCGGGGCCCGGGGGCAGATACGCAGTATTTT. This gives the protein CASAKRGPGADTQYF.